These 32 T cell receptor beta chains came from one sample sequenced in a study of blood T cell repertoires in COVID-19. Only in-frame clones appear in the TCRdb table, and some are missing; sequencing was by immunoSEQ multiplex PCR. The sample consists of 40,000 to 50,000 clones, 70% to 90% of them appearing once. Specimen: peripheral blood. All receptors come from a man over 45 with active COVID-19.

V usage is TRBV7-3 and J usage is TRBJ1-1, with TRBD1 identical over 7 bases. V trimming: 5 bases; J trimming: 4 bases; junction bases outside the gene matches: 7. This CDR3 comprises 14 residues. The V gene's germline CDR1 is SGHTA and CDR2 FQGTGA. DNA of the CDR3: TGTGCCAGCAGCACAGGCCGACAGGGCACTGAAGCTTTCTTT. As protein: CASSTGRQGTEAFF.

In nucleotides, the CDR3 is TGTGCCAGCAGTGAATGGGGCGGGAGTTCCGCCTACGAGCAGTACTTC. Its protein is CASSEWGGSSAYEQYF. This chain uses TRBV6-1 with TRBJ2-7, with 7 positions matching TRBD2. CDR1 is MNHNS, CDR2 SASEGT, per germline. This CDR3 has 16 amino acids. V shed 2 bases, J shed 2 bases, and the junction held 9 bases outside the gene matches.

The rearrangement links TRBV4-1 to TRBJ2-2; a possible D gene is TRBD1 (5 bases). V was pared by 0 bases and J by 0 bases, with 5 bases between. CDR1 is MGHRA and CDR2 is YSYEKL in the germline V gene. This CDR3 has 15 residues. As DNA, the CDR3 is TGCGCCAGCAGCCAAGAGGGGCCGAACACCGGGGAGCTGTTTTTT. This codes for CASSQEGPNTGELFF.

The CDR3 spells CASSVGQGYRETQYF. DNA for the CDR3: TGTGCCAGCAGCGTAGGACAGGGATACAGAGAGACCCAGTACTTC. The rearrangement uses TRBV9 and TRBJ2-5; 7 bases are a match to TRBD1. This CDR3 comprises 15 residues. J was trimmed by 4 bases and V by 0 bases; bases with no gene match: 6. The germline CDR1 and CDR2 sequences are SGDLS and YYNGEE.

V usage is TRBV27 and J usage is TRBJ2-7; 10 positions agree with TRBD2. The CDR3 consists of 15 residues. CDR1 and CDR2 (germline): MNHEY, SMNVEV (reference sequence). Trimming removed 5 bases from V and 4 bases from J; junction bases left unmatched: 8. CDR3 nucleotides: TGTGCCAGCAGTCCTCCGTCTAGCGGGAGTTACGAGCAGTACTTC. Amino acid sequence: CASSPPSSGSYEQYF.

CDR3 amino acids: CASSYRAVASGANNNEQFF. In DNA, the CDR3 is TGTGCCAGCAGCTACCGCGCTGTTGCTAGCGGGGCGAATAACAATGAGCAGTTCTTC. This sequence joins TRBV5-8 and TRBJ2-1; 9 positions agree with TRBD2. J gave up 5 bases and V 3 bases, and 18 bases lay outside the gene matches. The germline gives CDR1 SGHTS, CDR2 YDEGEE. This CDR3 contains 19 residues.

The V call is TRBV15, the J call TRBJ2-1, with 7 bases fitting TRBD2. J gave up 0 bases and V 8 bases, and 7 bases lay outside the gene matches. CDR1 LNHNV and CDR2 YYDKDF come from the germline V gene (reference sequence). CDR3 length: 15 residues. This chain's CDR3 is CATRREGSSYNEQFF. The CDR3 nucleotides are TGTGCCACCCGTAGGGAGGGGAGCTCCTACAATGAGCAGTTCTTC.

The rearrangement joins TRBV11-3 to TRBJ2-1, with 12 positions matching TRBD1. V was clipped by 5 bases and J by 12 bases; unmatched bases: 14. This CDR3 comprises 16 residues. Germline CDR1 SGHNT, CDR2 YENEEA. The CDR3 is CASSANKGQGAGWQFF. The DNA of the CDR3 is TGTGCCAGCAGCGCAAACAAGGGACAGGGGGCGGGTTGGCAGTTCTTC.

The J gene is TRBJ2-7, the V gene TRBV5-6; TRBD2 is a possible D gene (5 bases). CDR3 size: 13 residues. V lost 4 bases, J lost 6 bases, and 14 bases lay in between. Germline lookup yields CDR1 SGHDT and CDR2 YYEEEE. The DNA for the CDR3 is TGTGCCAGCAGCCGGACCCGGGGAGTCGAGCAGTACTTC. This translates into CASSRTRGVEQYF.

This chain joins TRBV5-6 and TRBJ2-7; 7 bases line up with TRBD1. The CDR3 has 15 amino acids. Germline lookup yields CDR1 SGHDT and CDR2 YYEEEE. V was clipped by 4 bases and J by 4 bases; unmatched bases: 11. CDR3 bases: TGTGCCAGCAGCCCAATAACAGGGGTAGGTTACGAGCAGTACTTC. Translated: CASSPITGVGYEQYF.

This chain's CDR3 is CASSEVGHYYNEQFF. In DNA, the CDR3 is TGTGCCAGCAGTGAAGTAGGTCACTACTACAATGAGCAGTTCTTC. The genes are TRBV6-1 and TRBJ2-1; D gene unclear. Germline V gene lookup returns CDR1 MNHNS and CDR2 SASEGT. V dropped 1 base and J dropped 3 bases, with 10 bases sitting between them. CDR3 size: 15 residues.

In its sample, this clone ranks as medium-sized (0.01 to 0.1%). V usage is TRBV28 and J usage is TRBJ2-3; 10 bases are a match to TRBD2. Germline CDR1 MDHEN, CDR2 SYDVKM. The CDR3 covers 18 residues. The ends lost 3 bases at V and 0 bases at J; junction bases unmatched: 9. CDR3 sequence: CASSLYSSGSLSTDTQYF. The CDR3 DNA reads TGTGCCAGCAGTTTGTATTCTAGCGGGAGCCTAAGCACAGATACGCAGTATTTT.

The rearrangement joins TRBV5-1 to TRBJ1-1; 8 nucleotides align to TRBD1. CDR3 size: 14 residues. The V gene end was trimmed by 4 bases and the J gene end by 7 bases; junction bases not matched to a gene: 9. CDR1 and CDR2 (germline): SGHRS, YFSETQ. CDR3: CASSEGRGPSEAFF. The CDR3, as DNA: TGCGCCAGCAGCGAAGGCAGGGGGCCCAGTGAAGCTTTCTTT.

This chain joins TRBV3-1 (or the pseudogene TRBV3-2) and TRBJ2-2, with 11 bases lining up with TRBD1. V was pared by 1 base and J by 8 bases, with 3 bases of the junction left unmatched. CDR1 and CDR2 (germline): LGHDT, YNNKEL (reference sequence). The CDR3 sequence is 15 residues long. DNA for the CDR3: TGTGCCAGCAGCCAAGGGACAGGGGGCTTGGGGGAGCTGTTTTTT. This translates into CASSQGTGGLGELFF.

This chain links TRBV29-1 with TRBJ1-2; possible D gene TRBD1, 5 bases. The CDR3 is 13 amino acids. Trimming took off 7 bases at V and 3 bases at J, with 15 bases between the two ends. Germline V CDR1 and CDR2: SQVTM, ANQGSEA. CDR3 sequence reads: CSGRTPGDYGYTF. CDR3 bases: TGCAGCGGAAGGACACCTGGGGACTATGGCTACACCTTC.

The CDR3 spells CASSKGQGVEGYTF. The DNA for the CDR3 is TGTGCCAGCTCGAAAGGACAGGGGGTGGAAGGCTACACCTTC. V usage is TRBV18 and J usage is TRBJ1-2; 10 positions agree with TRBD1. The CDR3 loop spans 14 amino acids. Germline trimming cut 6 bases from V and 8 bases from J; bases unmatched to any gene: 9. From germline, CDR1 is KGHSH and CDR2 LQKENI.

The rearrangement uses TRBV20-1 and TRBJ1-4; 9 bases map to TRBD1. V dropped 3 bases and J dropped 11; count of bases not matched to a gene: 7. This CDR3 has 13 residues. Germline V lookup: CDR1 DFQATT, CDR2 SNEGSKA (reference sequence). The CDR3 coding sequence is TGCAGTGCTAGTGGACAGGGGCGGGGGAAACTGTTTTTT. Its translation: CSASGQGRGKLFF.

The chain couples TRBV11-2 to TRBJ1-4; TRBD1 agrees at 7 bases. The CDR3 covers 15 residues. Looked up from germline, CDR1 is SGHAT and CDR2 is FQNNGV. J gave up 7 bases and V 5 bases, and 10 bases lay outside the gene matches. The CDR3 DNA sequence: TGTGCCAGCAGCCCCTACAGGGGCGATGGTGAAAAACTGTTTTTT. Amino acid sequence: CASSPYRGDGEKLFF.

The V call is TRBV6-5, the J call TRBJ2-7; no clear D. V was shortened by 0 bases and J by 0 bases, with 12 bases between the two germline ends. The CDR3 runs 16 residues. CDR1 is MNHEY, CDR2 SVGAGI, per germline. Here the CDR3 reads CASSYSSPRSSYEQYF. The CDR3 DNA is TGTGCCAGCAGTTACTCGAGCCCGCGGAGCTCCTACGAGCAGTACTTC.

The chain links TRBV9 to TRBJ2-2; 7 positions match TRBD2. This CDR3 is built from 16 residues. Germline CDR1 is SGDLS and CDR2 is YYNGEE. Germline trimming cut 2 bases from V and 0 bases from J; bases unmatched to any gene: 4. CDR3 DNA sequence: TGTGCCAGCAGCGTGGGGGGGACCGCGAACACCGGGGAGCTGTTTTTT. Its translation: CASSVGGTANTGELFF.

The chain employs TRBV28 and TRBJ1-4; D may be TRBD1 (6 bases). The CDR3 contains 15 residues. V lost 4 bases, J lost 8 bases, and 17 bases lay in between. CDR1 is MDHEN and CDR2 is SYDVKM in the germline V gene. The CDR3 loop is CASSSPGTSREKLFF. In nucleotides, the CDR3 is TGTGCCAGCAGTTCCCCCGGGACAAGTAGAGAAAAACTGTTTTTT.

V is TRBV6-1 and J is TRBJ2-4, with TRBD1 matching over 7 bases. The CDR3 spans 17 residues. Trimming cost V 3 bases and J 1 base; bases outside gene matches: 9. From germline, CDR1 is MNHNS and CDR2 SASEGT. The CDR3 sequence: CASSDLQGREAKNIQYF. In nucleotides, the CDR3 is TGTGCCAGCAGTGATTTACAGGGGCGAGAGGCCAAAAACATTCAGTACTTC.

In its sample, this clone was seen once. The chain employs TRBV2 and TRBJ2-3; 9 bases map to TRBD2. CDR3 length equals 15 residues. Unmatched junction bases numbered 4, after V lost 4 bases and J lost 2 bases. The germline V gene encodes CDR1 SNHLY and CDR2 FYNNEI. The CDR3 region is CASSGLAGDTDTQYF. The CDR3 nucleotides read TGTGCCAGCAGTGGATTAGCGGGGGACACAGATACGCAGTATTTT.

The V call is TRBV28, the J call TRBJ1-1, with D tentatively TRBD1 (5 bases). V was trimmed by 2 bases and J by 0 bases, leaving 10 bases between them. CDR3 length: 15 residues. Germline V CDR1 and CDR2: MDHEN, SYDVKM. For the CDR3, the DNA is TGTGCCAGCAGTTTACAGGGTGACTTGAACACTGAAGCTTTCTTT. This translates into CASSLQGDLNTEAFF.

J is TRBJ1-6 and V is TRBV19; D is perhaps TRBD1 (5 bases). The CDR3 has 13 amino acids. V was cut by 4 bases and J by 8 bases, with 9 bases left in between. Germline V gene sequence: CDR1 LNHDA, CDR2 SQIVND (reference sequence). The CDR3: CASSNQGDSPLHF. DNA of the CDR3: TGTGCCAGTAGTAACCAGGGTGATTCACCCCTCCACTTT.

This chain joins TRBV3-1 (or the pseudogene TRBV3-2) and TRBJ1-5; D ambiguous. The V end lost 0 bases, the J end lost 4 bases, and 13 bases lay between the germline ends. Looked up from germline, CDR1 is LGHDT and CDR2 is YNNKEL (reference sequence). The CDR3 length is 16 residues. DNA for the CDR3: TGTGCCAGCAGCCAAGATGCGTCCGGGGTTAATCAGCCCCAGCATTTT. Protein product: CASSQDASGVNQPQHF.

The CDR3 nucleotides are TGTGCCAGCAGGACTACAGATACGCAGTATTTT. This codes for CASRTTDTQYF. V gene TRBV12-3 or TRBV12-4 combines with J gene TRBJ2-3; no clear D gene. The CDR3 extends over 11 amino acids. Trimming took off 6 bases at V and 3 bases at J, with 4 bases between the two ends.

This chain uses TRBV28 with TRBJ2-1; 11 bases agree with TRBD1. This CDR3 contains 15 residues. V shed 8 bases and J 9 bases; nucleotides not matched to a gene: 12. Germline V gives CDR1 MDHEN, CDR2 SYDVKM. CDR3 in DNA: TGTGCCAGCTCAACTCCGGGACAGGGGGGCAGTGAGCAGTTCTTC. Encoded protein: CASSTPGQGGSEQFF. The complete variable domain, with remaining parts taken from reference TRBV28 and TRBJ2-1, reads DVKVTQSSRYLVKRTGEKVFLECVQDMDHENMFWYRQDPGLGLRLIYFSYDVKMKEKGDIPEGYSVSREKKERFSLILESASTNQTSMYLCASSTPGQGGSEQFFGPGTRLTVL.

The chain combines TRBV19 with TRBJ2-3; D is ambiguous. The V and J ends lost 6 bases and 5 bases respectively, with 18 bases between them. The CDR3 extends over 15 amino acids. Germline V gene sequence: CDR1 LNHDA, CDR2 SQIVND (reference sequence). The CDR3 DNA sequence: TGTGCCAGTAGCCCTAACCCCCCCGTCAAAGATACGCAGTATTTT. This gives the protein CASSPNPPVKDTQYF.

This chain uses TRBV6-2 or TRBV6-3 with TRBJ1-5; D is possibly TRBD1 (5 bases). Trimming took off 4 bases at V and 1 base at J, with 17 bases between the two ends. This CDR3 is 17 amino acids long. Germline values: CDR1 MNHEY, CDR2 SVGEGT. CDR3 sequence (DNA): TGTGCCAGCAGTTCCGGCCGGGGGGGGTACAGCAATCAGCCCCAGCATTTT. Its translation is CASSSGRGGYSNQPQHF.

The V gene is TRBV7-3, the J gene TRBJ2-5, with 7 bases that match TRBD1. The J segment lost 4 bases and the V segment lost 1 base, leaving 0 bases of the junction unmatched. The CDR3 consists of 13 residues. Germline loops: CDR1 SGHTA, CDR2 FQGTGA. CDR3 coding DNA: TGTGCCAGCAGCTTAAACAGGGGAGAGACCCAGTACTTC. Protein: CASSLNRGETQYF.

The rearrangement links TRBV6-5 to TRBJ2-3; 8 bases fit TRBD1. The V gene's germline CDR1 is MNHEY and CDR2 SVGAGI. Trimming took 11 bases from V and 9 from J; bases not matched to a gene: 13. The CDR3 has 13 amino acids. CDR3 amino acids: CAASRGQGGTQYF. CDR3 DNA sequence: TGTGCCGCTTCCAGGGGGCAAGGGGGGACGCAGTATTTT.